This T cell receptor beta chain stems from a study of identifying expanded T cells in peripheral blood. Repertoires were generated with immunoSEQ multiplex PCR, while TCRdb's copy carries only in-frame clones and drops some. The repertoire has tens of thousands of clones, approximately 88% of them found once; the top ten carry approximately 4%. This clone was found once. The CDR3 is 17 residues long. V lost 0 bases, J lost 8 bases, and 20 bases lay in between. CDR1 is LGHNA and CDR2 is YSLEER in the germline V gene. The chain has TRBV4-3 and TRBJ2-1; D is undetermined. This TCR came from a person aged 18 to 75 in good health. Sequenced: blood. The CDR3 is CASSQDRFSASGDEQFF. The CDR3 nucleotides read TGCGCCAGCAGCCAAGATCGATTTTCAGCGAGTGGGGATGAGCAGTTCTTC.